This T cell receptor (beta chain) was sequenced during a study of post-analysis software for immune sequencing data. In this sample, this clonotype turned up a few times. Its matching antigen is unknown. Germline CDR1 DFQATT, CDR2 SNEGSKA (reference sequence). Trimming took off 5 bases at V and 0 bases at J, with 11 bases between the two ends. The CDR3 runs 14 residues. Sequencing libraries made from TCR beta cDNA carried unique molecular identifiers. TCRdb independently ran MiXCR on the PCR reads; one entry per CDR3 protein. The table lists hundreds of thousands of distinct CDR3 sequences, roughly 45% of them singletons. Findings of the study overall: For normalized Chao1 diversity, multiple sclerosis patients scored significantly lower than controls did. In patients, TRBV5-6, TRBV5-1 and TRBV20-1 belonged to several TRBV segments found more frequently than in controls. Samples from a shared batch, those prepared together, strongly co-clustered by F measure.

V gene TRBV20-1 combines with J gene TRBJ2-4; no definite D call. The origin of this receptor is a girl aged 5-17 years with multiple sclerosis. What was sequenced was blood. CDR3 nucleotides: TGCAGTGCTCCAAGGGATGGAGCCAAAAACATTCAGTACTTC. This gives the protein CSAPRDGAKNIQYF.